This TCR beta chain came from a study of blood T cell repertoires in COVID-19 (dated by TCRdb to 2019 to 2021). For context, the study as a whole: The collaborator samples originated in the United States, Italy and Spain and spanned the acute and convalescent phases of COVID-19. The material from the prospective study consisted of cDNA or gDNA derived from T cells, B-cell-depleted T cells, or PBMCs. Subjects who had been exposed to COVID-19, were actively infected with it, or had recovered from it provided the deeply sampled blood TCRbeta repertoires that made up the dataset. The repertoires were released in a freely available public database meant as a resource for research on the immune response to SARS-CoV-2. Samples were obtained from the ongoing ImmuneRACE study (first 160 participants) and from about 1,300 subjects provided by 6 global collaborators. The sample metadata nearly always contained a de-identified subject ID, COVID-19 status, age in years and sex. Where HLA class I and class II types were available, the types were taken from metadata supplied by the sample provider, not from assay-based typing.

The CDR3 goes from the cysteine to the phenylalanine over 15 residues. CDR3 DNA is the only sequence kept; it has 45 bases, read in frame from the first base. At the junction V is shortened by 2 bases and J by 8 bases, with 18 bases in between. In the germline V gene, CDR1 corresponds to MNHEY and CDR2 to SVGEGT. The full study reports these points: The quantity of clinical and demographic metadata differed by source and by participant and was supplied without curation.

Whole blood was collected in K2EDTA tubes by collaborating institutions according to the institutions' own protocols. Collaborator samples were shipped for TCRbeta analysis as frozen whole blood, isolated PBMCs, or DNA extracted from either sample type. A word on this clone: Which antigen it targets is not known. The sample holds no much larger clone one base away, and base qualities are not on file.

TCRbeta CDR3 regions were amplified from genomic DNA using the immunoSEQ Assay, a bias-controlled multiplex PCR. The original pipeline was this. The number of nucleated cells in each sample was estimated from the amplification of reference gene primers within the assay. Sequence reads were collapsed and filtered to measure the absolute abundance of every unique TCRbeta CDR3 rearrangement. Productive Simpson clonality was computed per sample as the square root of Simpson's diversity index over productive rearrangements. The clones in this table, taken by TCRdb from immuneACCESS, are in-frame only. Not every clone is retained; where verified, under half of the shortfall comes from an unresolved V gene, and the cause of the rest is unknown. From that table come the V and J calls and clone size; the DNA was used to work out D and trimming. The sample includes 40,000 or so clones, with around 90% observed a single time. In total, the top ten clones hold approximately 0.4% of the sample.

Sequencing was performed on peripheral blood. This chain is built from TRBV6-2 or TRBV6-3 and TRBJ1-2; the best D guess is TRBD1, with 5 bases matching. The receptor was isolated from a human donor in a cohort sampled during active COVID-19. In nucleotide form, the sequence is TGTGCCAGCAGTTACGGGCAGGGATCATTGAGAGGCTACACCTTC. This is translated as CASSYGQGSLRGYTF.